One sample yielded the 17 T cell receptor beta chains listed below, sequenced in a study of high-grade serous ovarian cancer treatment subgroups. The tumor samples were collected prior to definitive surgery or chemotherapy. Assay used: immunoSEQ multiplex PCR; TCRdb lists only in-frame clones, some missing. Of 10,000 to 15,000 clones detected, approximately 85% appear once; the ten largest clones hold roughly 3%. The specimen was tumor tissue. These TCRs come from a human donor with high-grade serous ovarian cancer.

V gene TRBV7-9 combines with J gene TRBJ1-1, with unresolved D. V gave up 6 bases and J gave up 0 bases, with 8 bases separating them. Germline assignment: CDR1 SEHNR and CDR2 FQNEAQ (reference sequence). This CDR3 contains 13 residues. As DNA, the CDR3 is TGTGCCAGCAGGAGGAGTATGAACACTGAAGCTTTCTTT. Its protein product is CASRRSMNTEAFF.

CDR3 in amino acids: CASSTLLGSNQPQHF. For the CDR3, the DNA is TGTGCCAGCAGTACGCTACTTGGGAGCAATCAGCCCCAGCATTTT. The chain is built from TRBV6-5 and TRBJ1-5; D unclear. V was shortened by 5 bases and J by 1 base, with 12 bases between the two germline ends. Germline CDR1 is MNHEY and CDR2 is SVGAGI. CDR3 length equals 15 residues.

This sequence joins TRBV4-3 and TRBJ1-4; D is possibly TRBD1 (5 bases). Trimming removed 3 bases from V and 8 bases from J, with 16 bases in between. The CDR3 consists of 15 residues. Germline V CDR1 and CDR2: LGHNA, YSLEER. The CDR3 region is CASSQERGRGEKLFF. CDR3 DNA sequence: TGCGCCAGCAGCCAGGAACGGGGGAGGGGAGAAAAACTGTTTTTT.

For this clone: The junction departs from germline at one end; a sequencing error may be responsible. V and J are TRBV7-7 and TRBJ2-3; no firm D call. CDR1 and CDR2 from the germline V gene are SSHAT and FNYEAQ (reference sequence). The CDR3 totals 14 residues. The CDR3: CASSPVTGTDTQYF. The CDR3 DNA follows: TGTGCTAGCAGCCCCGTAACGGGCACAGATACGCAGTATTTT.

This sequence joins TRBV9 and TRBJ2-2; possible D gene TRBD2, 5 bases. The V end lost 0 bases, the J end lost 5 bases, and 14 bases lay between the germline ends. The CDR3 runs to 16 residues. Germline values: CDR1 SGDLS, CDR2 YYNGEE. Here the CDR3 DNA reads TGTGCCAGCAGCGTAGGATTCGGGGTGAATACCGGGGAGCTGTTTTTT. It specifies CASSVGFGVNTGELFF. Variable domain in full (rest from reference TRBV9 and TRBJ2-2): DSGVTQTPKHLITATGQRVTLRCSPRSGDLSVYWYQQSLDQGLQFLIQYYNGEERAKGNILERFSAQQFPDLHSELNLSSLELGDSALYFCASSVGFGVNTGELFFGEGSRLTVL.

The chain couples TRBV10-3 to TRBJ1-1, with D uncertain. Germline V gene sequence: CDR1 ENHRY, CDR2 SYGVKD. The CDR3 runs to 11 residues. Deletions cut 11 bases from V and 1 base from J, with 8 bases between. The CDR3 reads CASGGNTEAFF. In nucleotides, the CDR3 is TGTGCCTCGGGAGGGAACACTGAAGCTTTCTTT.

The V gene is TRBV15, the J gene TRBJ2-2; no clear D gene. Germline CDR1 and CDR2: LNHNV and YYDKDF (reference sequence). V dropped 3 bases and J dropped 7 bases, with 9 bases sitting between them. The CDR3 sequence is 13 residues long. The CDR3 DNA reads TGTGCCACCAGCAGGCCCCCCCTCGGGGAGCTGTTTTTT. Encoded protein: CATSRPPLGELFF.

The table lists this clone with a count of one. The V call is TRBV18, the J call TRBJ2-7; D is unresolved. There are 13 residues in the CDR3. CDR1 and CDR2 (germline): KGHSH, LQKENI. Trimming pared 4 bases from V and 3 bases from J, leaving 10 bases between. In DNA form, the CDR3 reads TGTGCCAGCTCACAGGGCCTGCACTACGAGCAGTACTTC. It is translated as CASSQGLHYEQYF.

The chain combines TRBV7-2 with TRBJ1-6; D is unclear. V was pared by 1 base and J by 9 bases, with 16 bases between. The germline gives CDR1 SGHTA, CDR2 FQGNSA. CDR3 length equals 16 residues. The CDR3 region has the DNA TGTGCCAGCAGCTTAGGTAGCGGGATTCGAGGTTCACCCCTCCACTTT. Translation: CASSLGSGIRGSPLHF. Filled out from reference TRBV7-2 and TRBJ1-6, the complete variable domain reads GAGVSQSPSNKVTEKGKDVELRCDPISGHTALYWYRQSLGQGLEFLIYFQGNSAPDKSGLPSDRFSAERTGGSVSTLTIQRTQQEDSAVYLCASSLGSGIRGSPLHFGNGTRLTVT.

The rearrangement joins TRBV5-1 to TRBJ2-3; D not certain. Germline V lookup: CDR1 SGHRS, CDR2 YFSETQ. The length of the CDR3 is 12 residues. With 2 bases removed from V and 6 bases from J, the gap between germline ends came to 7 bases. CDR3 region: CASSFNGDTQYF. The DNA of the CDR3 is TGCGCCAGCAGCTTCAATGGGGATACGCAGTATTTT.

This clone was found a few times. The rearrangement joins TRBV6-1 to TRBJ1-5; no firm D call. The CDR3 is 15 amino acids. Per the germline V gene, CDR1 is MNHNS and CDR2 is SASEGT. V gave up 1 base and J gave up 0 bases, with 7 bases separating them. The CDR3 sequence is CASSEGSYSNQPQHF. The DNA of the CDR3 is TGTGCCAGCAGTGAAGGGAGTTATAGCAATCAGCCCCAGCATTTT.

This rearrangement joins TRBV7-2 to TRBJ1-2, with TRBD1 identical over 8 bases. The CDR3 sequence is 15 residues long. The junction had 9 bases not matched to a gene; V was cut back by 4 bases and J by 5 bases. Germline CDR1 reads SGHTA; CDR2 reads FQGNSA. In DNA form, the CDR3 reads TGTGCCAGCAGCTCGAGGACAGGGATAATATATGGCTACACCTTC. Translated, it gives CASSSRTGIIYGYTF.

The rearrangement uses TRBV27 and TRBJ2-3; tentatively, D is TRBD1 (6 bases). The germline gives CDR1 MNHEY, CDR2 SMNVEV (reference sequence). The V end was cut by 9 bases, the J end by 2 bases, with 15 bases between. The CDR3 is 14 residues long. The CDR3 loop reads CARAGERHTDTQYF. The CDR3 DNA is TGTGCCAGGGCAGGGGAGAGACACACAGATACGCAGTATTTT.

The J gene is TRBJ1-2, the V gene TRBV19; D might be TRBD1 (5 bases). Germline V gene data show CDR1 as LNHDA and CDR2 as SQIVND (reference sequence). The V end lost 7 bases, the J end lost 4 bases, and 16 bases lay between the germline ends. The CDR3 consists of 14 residues. CDR3 nucleotide sequence: TGTGCCAGTACCCCTGGGGCGGAAGGCTATGGCTACACCTTC. It specifies CASTPGAEGYGYTF. Using reference TRBV19 and TRBJ1-2 for the parts outside the CDR3, the full variable domain is DGGITQSPKYLFRKEGQNVTLSCEQNLNHDAMYWYRQDPGQGLRLIYYSQIVNDFQKGDIAEGYSVSREKKESFPLTVTSAQKNPTAFYLCASTPGAEGYGYTFGSGTRLTVV.

The chain employs TRBV11-3 and TRBJ1-4; 8 bases are shared with TRBD1. Germline V gives CDR1 SGHNT, CDR2 YENEEA. V trimming: 0 bases; J trimming: 7 bases; junction bases outside the gene matches: 13. This CDR3 comprises 18 residues. This CDR3 reads CASSLDLHRGVRGEKLFF. CDR3 coding DNA: TGTGCCAGCAGCTTAGATCTCCACAGGGGGGTGAGGGGTGAAAAACTGTTTTTT.

The count of this clone is one. The chain uses TRBV2 and TRBJ1-6; 7 nucleotides align to TRBD1. The germline CDR1 and CDR2 sequences are SNHLY and FYNNEI. The CDR3 totals 16 residues. J was trimmed by 9 bases and V by 4 bases; bases with no gene match: 12. CDR3: CASSVYTGVEGSPLHF. In DNA, the CDR3 is TGTGCCAGCAGTGTCTACACAGGGGTTGAGGGTTCACCCCTCCACTTT. The full variable domain, rest sourced from reference TRBV2 and TRBJ1-6, is EPEVTQTPSHQVTQMGQEVILRCVPISNHLYFYWYRQILGQKVEFLVSFYNNEISEKSEIFDDQFSVERPDGSNFTLKIRSTKLEDSAMYFCASSVYTGVEGSPLHFGNGTRLTVT.

This chain uses TRBV28 with TRBJ2-1, with 10 nucleotides matching TRBD1. Losses at the gene ends were 6 bases for V and 3 bases for J; bases not matched to a gene: 8. Germline CDR1 MDHEN, CDR2 SYDVKM. This CDR3 comprises 16 residues. CDR3 bases: TGTGCCAGCAGATCTGACAGGGGGCTTCTCTACAATGAGCAGTTCTTC. Its protein is CASRSDRGLLYNEQFF.